These T cell receptor beta chains were read from a single sample in a study of T cell repertoires in cytomegalovirus infection. TCRdb processed the reads anew with MiXCR; each CDR3 protein has one entry. The sample lists over 250,000 distinct CDR3 sequences, roughly a fifth occurring once. These receptors' antigens are unknown. Sequencing used cultured PBMCs, obtained from culture after CMV antigen stimulation. The origin of the receptors is a human donor in good health (CMV status not recorded). Some clones in this sample may be carry-over from other donors' samples. Each CDR3 is given with its conserved first and last residue. The order of the fields is J gene, V gene, D gene, clone size, CDR3 protein, CDR3 DNA. A D gene is named only where the DNA matches it firmly. Where a row states a size, it is once, few, many or the class of an expanded clone; other rows omit it.

>TRBJ2-5|TRBV6-6|NA|NA
CASSYSTRAETQYF
TGTGCCAGCAGTTACTCGACACGCGCGGAGACCCAGTACTTC
>TRBJ2-5|TRBV7-4|TRBD2|NA
CASSGTSTALARLQEAQYF
TGTGCCAGCAGCGGAACATCGACTGCACTAGCGCGACTCCAAGAGGCCCAGTACTTC
>TRBJ1-4|TRBV7-2|NA|NA
CASSLPGTLFF
TGTGCCAGCAGTTTACCGGGAACTCTGTTTTTT
>TRBJ1-4|TRBV7-2|NA|few
CASSLIGGGEKLFF
TGTGCCAGCAGCTTAATCGGGGGCGGTGAAAAACTGTTTTTT
>TRBJ2-2|TRBV12-3/TRBV12-4|TRBD2|many
CASSLALAANTGELFF
TGTGCCAGCAGTTTAGCTCTAGCGGCCAACACCGGGGAGCTGTTTTTT
>TRBJ1-1|TRBV19|NA|NA
CARDNTEAFF
TGTGCCAGAGATAACACTGAAGCTTTCTTT
>TRBJ1-1|TRBV7-2|NA|many
CASSLIWGSMAEAFF
TGTGCCAGCAGCTTAATATGGGGTTCGATGGCTGAAGCTTTCTTT
>TRBJ1-1|TRBV6-6|NA|NA
CASSYSGHGTATEAFF
TGTGCCAGCAGTTACTCGGGGCACGGTACGGCCACTGAAGCTTTCTTT
>TRBJ1-5|TRBV19|TRBD1|many
CASSPGQGASSNQPQHF
TGTGCCAGTAGTCCGGGACAGGGGGCTTCGAGCAATCAGCCCCAGCATTTT
>TRBJ1-2|TRBV5-1|NA|NA
CASSPLDGRPNYGYTF
TGCGCCAGCAGCCCGTTGGACGGGAGACCTAACTATGGCTACACCTTC
>TRBJ2-2|TRBV4-3|TRBD1|many
CASSQDPGSGTVNTGELFF
TGCGCCAGCAGCCAAGATCCCGGGTCCGGGACAGTGAACACCGGGGAGCTGTTTTTT
>TRBJ2-4|TRBV15|TRBD1|few
CATEGQGKNIQYF
TGTGCCACCGAAGGACAGGGCAAAAACATTCAGTACTTC
>TRBJ2-1|TRBV6-4|TRBD2|NA
CANSDSSWTSERFWLDEQFF
TGTGCCAACAGTGACTCGAGTTGGACTAGCGAGAGGTTTTGGCTGGATGAGCAGTTCTTC
>TRBJ2-1|TRBV7-2|NA|many
CASSFQDLRGEQFF
TGTGCCAGCAGCTTTCAGGACTTACGAGGGGAGCAGTTCTTC
>TRBJ2-1|TRBV28|NA|NA
CASSFRGMAHEQFF
TGTGCCAGCAGTTTCAGGGGCATGGCCCATGAGCAGTTCTTC
>TRBJ2-1|TRBV2|NA|NA
CASTLATGYNEQFF
TGTGCCAGTACACTAGCGACAGGGTACAATGAGCAGTTCTTC
>TRBJ2-5|TRBV11-2|NA|few
CASSLEVVGRRGETQYF
TGTGCCAGCAGCTTAGAGGTTGTAGGGCGAAGAGGGGAGACCCAGTACTTC
>TRBJ2-7|TRBV2|NA|NA
CASIADLISYEQYF
TGTGCCAGCATTGCGGACCTCATATCCTACGAGCAGTACTTC
>TRBJ1-6|TRBV7-2|NA|many
CASSSRILTDSPLHF
TGTGCCAGCAGCTCCAGGATATTGACGGATTCACCCCTCCACTTT
>TRBJ2-2|TRBV7-2|TRBD2|many
CASRLAGGNTGELFF
TGTGCCAGCAGGCTAGCGGGAGGGAACACCGGGGAGCTGTTTTTT
>TRBJ2-1|TRBV6-8|NA|few
CASSYSIALEQFF
TGTGCCAGCAGTTACTCGATAGCCCTTGAGCAGTTCTTC
>TRBJ1-1|TRBV30|NA|NA
CAWSVKLTEAFF
TGTGCCTGGAGTGTAAAACTGACTGAAGCTTTCTTT
>TRBJ2-1|TRBV4-3|TRBD2|NA
CASSQDVRLAGVNEQFF
TGCGCCAGCAGCCAAGATGTACGACTAGCGGGAGTAAATGAGCAGTTCTTC
>TRBJ2-5|TRBV7-2|NA|many
CASSLVGSNPGATTQYF
TGTGCCAGCAGCTTAGTAGGAAGTAACCCCGGGGCAACGACCCAGTACTTC
>TRBJ1-6|TRBV6-2/TRBV6-3|TRBD1|many
CASSYSHRRGQYNSPLHF
TGTGCCAGCAGTTACTCCCATCGTCGGGGACAGTATAATTCACCCCTCCACTTT